These 11 T cell receptor beta chains originate from one sample sequenced in a study of blood T cell repertoires in COVID-19. Assay: immunoSEQ multiplex PCR; the TCRdb copy retains only in-frame clones and omits some. The sample lists more than 40,000 clones; more than 75% were seen once. The sample comprised peripheral blood. The receptors here all came from a human donor in a cohort sampled during active COVID-19.

The rearrangement joins TRBV25-1 to TRBJ1-2; 10 bases fit TRBD1. CDR3 size: 13 residues. Germline values: CDR1 MGHDK, CDR2 SYGVNS. V lost 4 bases to trimming and J lost 6 bases; unmatched junction nucleotides: 2. CDR3 protein: CASSAGTGDGYTF. CDR3 sequence (DNA): TGTGCCAGCAGTGCCGGGACAGGGGATGGCTACACCTTC.

The V call is TRBV6-1, the J call TRBJ2-1, with TRBD2 matching over 9 bases. The CDR3 totals 16 residues. Germline-derived CDR1 and CDR2 are MNHNS and SASEGT. Losses at the gene ends were 2 bases for V and 0 bases for J; bases not matched to a gene: 2. CDR3 in DNA: TGTGCCAGCAGTGAACTTAGCGGGGGCTCCTACAATGAGCAGTTCTTC. Translation: CASSELSGGSYNEQFF.

The chain couples TRBV28 to TRBJ2-1; 8 nucleotides align to TRBD2. Looked up from germline, CDR1 is MDHEN and CDR2 is SYDVKM. This CDR3 is 15 amino acids long. Trimming removed 8 bases from V and 7 bases from J; junction bases left unmatched: 13. The CDR3: CASSPSGSYLNEQFF. The CDR3 DNA follows: TGTGCCAGCTCTCCAAGCGGGAGTTATCTGAATGAGCAGTTCTTC.

The sample holds a few counts of this clone. This chain joins TRBV6-1 and TRBJ2-3; 7 positions agree with TRBD2. Germline V gives CDR1 MNHNS, CDR2 SASEGT. The V segment lost 3 bases and the J segment 4 bases; nucleotides outside the gene matches: 4. This CDR3 contains 14 residues. The CDR3 reads CASSDTSVSDTQYF. DNA for the CDR3: TGTGCCAGCAGTGATACTAGCGTTTCAGATACGCAGTATTTT.

The chain employs TRBV6-5 and TRBJ1-5; TRBD1 might be the D (5 bases). The V gene's germline CDR1 is MNHEY and CDR2 SVGAGI. The germline V and J ends were trimmed by 6 bases and 2 bases, with 14 bases remaining between them. This CDR3 is 15 amino acids long. The CDR3 region is CASSQGGGGNQPQHF. CDR3 in DNA: TGTGCCAGCAGCCAGGGAGGAGGGGGCAATCAGCCCCAGCATTTT.

The gene calls are TRBV27 and TRBJ1-4; no firm D call. Trimming stripped 3 bases from V and 3 bases from J, with 8 bases between. The CDR3 runs to 14 residues. Germline assignment: CDR1 MNHEY and CDR2 SMNVEV (reference sequence). The CDR3 coding sequence is TGTGCCAGCAGTTTGGTCAGGTCTAATGAAAAACTGTTTTTT. As protein: CASSLVRSNEKLFF.

The chain uses TRBV18 and TRBJ2-5; D uncertain. This CDR3 spans 16 amino acids. The ends were cut back, 3 bases at V and 1 base at J, with 15 bases in the middle. The germline V gene encodes CDR1 KGHSH and CDR2 LQKENI. The CDR3: CASSPIWSMVQETQYF. The DNA for the CDR3 is TGTGCCAGCTCACCTATCTGGAGCATGGTCCAAGAGACCCAGTACTTC.

This rearrangement joins TRBV9 to TRBJ2-7; 8 bases line up with TRBD2. CDR3 length: 14 residues. V lost 0 bases to trimming and J lost 3 bases; unmatched junction nucleotides: 2. CDR1 and CDR2 from the germline V gene are SGDLS and YYNGEE. CDR3 sequence (DNA): TGTGCCAGCAGCGTAGCGGGAGGGGTCTACGAGCAGTACTTC. Protein: CASSVAGGVYEQYF.

The rearrangement joins TRBV27 to TRBJ1-5; 7 positions match TRBD1. Germline CDR1 and CDR2: MNHEY and SMNVEV (reference sequence). This CDR3 has 15 residues. Trimming cost V 6 bases and J 4 bases; bases outside gene matches: 9. The CDR3 coding sequence is TGTGCCAGCAGACCTACTGACAGGGTTAATCAGCCCCAGCATTTT. It specifies CASRPTDRVNQPQHF.

This clone was recorded only once. J is TRBJ2-3 and V is TRBV5-1, with 7 bases matching TRBD1. Germline V gene data show CDR1 as SGHRS and CDR2 as YFSETQ. This CDR3 is 16 amino acids long. V shed 0 bases and J 1 base; nucleotides not matched to a gene: 5. The CDR3 nucleotides read TGCGCCAGCAGCTTGGACGACAGGGCTGGCACAGATACGCAGTATTTT. It codes for CASSLDDRAGTDTQYF.

The chain couples TRBV9 to TRBJ2-6; perhaps TRBD1 as D (5 bases). V was clipped by 3 bases and J by 2 bases, with 15 bases between them. The CDR3 length is 17 residues. Germline CDR1 SGDLS, CDR2 YYNGEE. DNA of the CDR3: TGTGCCAGCAGCGCGAACCCACAGGTTACTGGGGCCAACGTCCTGACTTTC. Protein product: CASSANPQVTGANVLTF.